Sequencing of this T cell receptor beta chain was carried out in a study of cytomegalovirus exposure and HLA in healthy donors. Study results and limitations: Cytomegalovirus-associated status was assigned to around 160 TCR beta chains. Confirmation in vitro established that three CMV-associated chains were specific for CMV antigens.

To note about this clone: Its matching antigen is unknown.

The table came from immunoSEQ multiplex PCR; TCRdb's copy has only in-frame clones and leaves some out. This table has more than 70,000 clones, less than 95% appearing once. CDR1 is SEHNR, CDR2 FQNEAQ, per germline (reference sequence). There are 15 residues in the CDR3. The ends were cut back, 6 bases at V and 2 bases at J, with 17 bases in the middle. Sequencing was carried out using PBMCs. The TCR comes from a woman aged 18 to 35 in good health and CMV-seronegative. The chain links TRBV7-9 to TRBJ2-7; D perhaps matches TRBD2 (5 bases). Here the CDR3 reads CASSSSPDFPYEQYF. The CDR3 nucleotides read TGTGCCAGCAGTTCTTCCCCGGACTTTCCCTACGAGCAGTACTTC.